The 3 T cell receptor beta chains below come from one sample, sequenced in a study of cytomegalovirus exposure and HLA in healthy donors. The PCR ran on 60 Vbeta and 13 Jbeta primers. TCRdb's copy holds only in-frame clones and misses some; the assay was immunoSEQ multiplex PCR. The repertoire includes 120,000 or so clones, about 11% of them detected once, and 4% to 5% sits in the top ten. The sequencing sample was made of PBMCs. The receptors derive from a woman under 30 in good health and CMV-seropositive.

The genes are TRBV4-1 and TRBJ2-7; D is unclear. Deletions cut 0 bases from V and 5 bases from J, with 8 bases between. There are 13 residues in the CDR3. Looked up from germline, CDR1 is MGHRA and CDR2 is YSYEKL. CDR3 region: CASSQEVGHEQYF. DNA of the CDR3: TGCGCCAGCAGCCAAGAGGTGGGCCACGAGCAGTACTTC.

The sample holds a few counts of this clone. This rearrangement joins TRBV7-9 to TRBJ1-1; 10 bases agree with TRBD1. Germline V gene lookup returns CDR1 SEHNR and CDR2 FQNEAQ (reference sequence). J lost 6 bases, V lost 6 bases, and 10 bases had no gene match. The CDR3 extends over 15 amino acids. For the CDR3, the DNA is TGTGCCAGCAGTTTCTCTGGACAGGGGGTAGCTGAAGCTTTCTTT. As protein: CASSFSGQGVAEAFF.

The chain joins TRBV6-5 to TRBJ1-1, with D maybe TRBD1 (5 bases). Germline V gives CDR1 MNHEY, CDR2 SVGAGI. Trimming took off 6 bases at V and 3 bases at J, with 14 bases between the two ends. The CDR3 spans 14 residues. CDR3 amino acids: CASSEFRGYTEAFF. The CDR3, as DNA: TGTGCCAGCAGCGAGTTTAGGGGTTACACTGAAGCTTTCTTT.